Listed here is a single T cell receptor (beta chain). The sample originates from a study of T cell responses to AZD1222 COVID-19 vaccine. The V end was cut by 0 bases, the J end by 4 bases, with 7 bases between. Per the germline V gene, CDR1 is LGHNA and CDR2 is YSLEER. The CDR3 totals 14 residues. Profiled with immunoSEQ multiplex PCR; TCRdb holds only in-frame clones, not every one. The repertoire holds over 50,000 clones, with 75% to 90% as singletons. The source material was peripheral blood, sampled on day 0 of AZD1222 vaccination. This sequence was found in an adult in good health. The V call is TRBV4-3, the J call TRBJ1-5, with no clear D. The CDR3 spells CASSQDSSNQPQHF. The DNA for the CDR3 is TGCGCCAGCAGCCAAGACAGTTCAAATCAGCCCCAGCATTTT.